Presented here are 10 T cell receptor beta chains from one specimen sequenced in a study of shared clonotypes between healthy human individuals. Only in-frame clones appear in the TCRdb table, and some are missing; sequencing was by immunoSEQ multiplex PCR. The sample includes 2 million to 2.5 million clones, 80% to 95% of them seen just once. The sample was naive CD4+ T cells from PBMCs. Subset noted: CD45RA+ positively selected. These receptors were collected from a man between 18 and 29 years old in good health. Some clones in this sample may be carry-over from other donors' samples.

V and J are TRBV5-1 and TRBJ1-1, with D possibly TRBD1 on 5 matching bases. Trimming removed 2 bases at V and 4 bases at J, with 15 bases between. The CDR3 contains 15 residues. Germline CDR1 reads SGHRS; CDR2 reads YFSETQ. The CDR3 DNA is TGCGCCAGCAGCTTCACGGCGGGGGATGGCACTGAAGCTTTCTTT. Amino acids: CASSFTAGDGTEAFF.

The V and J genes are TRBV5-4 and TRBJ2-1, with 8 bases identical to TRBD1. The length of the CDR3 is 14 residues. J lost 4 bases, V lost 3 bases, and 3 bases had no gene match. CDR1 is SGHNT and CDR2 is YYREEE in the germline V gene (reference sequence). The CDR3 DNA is TGTGCCAGCAGCTCCGACAGGGGATACAATGAGCAGTTCTTC. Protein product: CASSSDRGYNEQFF.

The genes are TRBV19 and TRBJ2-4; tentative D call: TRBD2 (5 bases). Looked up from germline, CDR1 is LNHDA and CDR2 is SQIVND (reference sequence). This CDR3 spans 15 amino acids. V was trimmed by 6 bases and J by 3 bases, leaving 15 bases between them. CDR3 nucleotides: TGTGCCAGTAGGAGATCGGGGTTGGGCAAAAACATTCAGTACTTC. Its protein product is CASRRSGLGKNIQYF.

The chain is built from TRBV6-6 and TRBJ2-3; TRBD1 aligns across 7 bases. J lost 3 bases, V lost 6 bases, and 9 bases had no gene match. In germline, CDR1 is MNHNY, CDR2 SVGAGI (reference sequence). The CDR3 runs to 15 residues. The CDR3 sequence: CASRPQGTYTDTQYF. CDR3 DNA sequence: TGTGCCAGCAGACCACAGGGGACGTATACAGATACGCAGTATTTT.

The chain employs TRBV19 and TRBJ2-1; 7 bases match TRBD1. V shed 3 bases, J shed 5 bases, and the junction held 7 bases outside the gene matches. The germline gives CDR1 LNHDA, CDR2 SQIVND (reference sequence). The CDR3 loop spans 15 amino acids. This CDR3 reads CASSMTGITDNEQFF. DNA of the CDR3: TGTGCCAGTAGTATGACAGGGATAACGGACAATGAGCAGTTCTTC.

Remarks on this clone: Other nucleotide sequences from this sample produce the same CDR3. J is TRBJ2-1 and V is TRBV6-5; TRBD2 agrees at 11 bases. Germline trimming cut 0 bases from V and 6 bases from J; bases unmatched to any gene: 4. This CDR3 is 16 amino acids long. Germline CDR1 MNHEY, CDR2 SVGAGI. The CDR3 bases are TGTGCCAGCAGTTACTCTAGCGGGAGGGCGGGCAATGAGCAGTTCTTC. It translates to CASSYSSGRAGNEQFF.

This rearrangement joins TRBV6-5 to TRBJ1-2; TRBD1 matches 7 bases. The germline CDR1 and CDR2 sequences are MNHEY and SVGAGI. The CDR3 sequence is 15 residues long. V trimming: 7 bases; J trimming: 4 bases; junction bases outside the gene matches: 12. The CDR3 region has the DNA TGTGCCAGCACCCCCCTGGGCAGGGGGGGCTATGGCTACACCTTC. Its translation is CASTPLGRGGYGYTF.

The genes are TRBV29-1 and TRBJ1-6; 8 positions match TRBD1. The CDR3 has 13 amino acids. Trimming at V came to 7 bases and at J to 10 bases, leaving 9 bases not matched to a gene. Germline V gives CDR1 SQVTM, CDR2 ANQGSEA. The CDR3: CSAQRDRISPLHF. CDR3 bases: TGCAGCGCCCAACGGGACAGGATATCACCCCTCCACTTT.

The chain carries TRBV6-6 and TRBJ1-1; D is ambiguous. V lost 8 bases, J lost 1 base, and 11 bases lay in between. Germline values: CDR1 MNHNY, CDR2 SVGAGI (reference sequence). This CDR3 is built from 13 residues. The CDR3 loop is CASHTKRNTEAFF. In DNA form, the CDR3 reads TGTGCCAGCCATACCAAAAGGAACACTGAAGCTTTCTTT.

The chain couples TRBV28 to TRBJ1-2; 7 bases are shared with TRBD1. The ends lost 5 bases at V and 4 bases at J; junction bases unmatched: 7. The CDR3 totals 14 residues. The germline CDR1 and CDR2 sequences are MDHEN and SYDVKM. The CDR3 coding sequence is TGTGCCAGCAGTCCCCACAGGGGTGGCTATGGCTACACCTTC. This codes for CASSPHRGGYGYTF.